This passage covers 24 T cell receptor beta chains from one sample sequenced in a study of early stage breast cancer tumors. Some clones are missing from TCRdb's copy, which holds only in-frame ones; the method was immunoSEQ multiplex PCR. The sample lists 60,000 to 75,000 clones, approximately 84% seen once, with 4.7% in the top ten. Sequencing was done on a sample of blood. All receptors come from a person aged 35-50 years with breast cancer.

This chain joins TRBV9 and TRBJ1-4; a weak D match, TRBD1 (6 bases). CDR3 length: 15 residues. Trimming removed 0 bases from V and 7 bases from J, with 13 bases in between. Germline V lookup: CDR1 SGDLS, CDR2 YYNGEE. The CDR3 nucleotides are TGTGCCAGCAGCGTAGTGGGGGCCCACGGTGAAAAACTGTTTTTT. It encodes CASSVVGAHGEKLFF.

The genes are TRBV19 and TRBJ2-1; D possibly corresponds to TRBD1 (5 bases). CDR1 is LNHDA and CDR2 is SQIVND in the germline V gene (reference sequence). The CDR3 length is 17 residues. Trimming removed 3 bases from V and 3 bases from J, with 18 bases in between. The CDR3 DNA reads TGTGCCAGTAGTATGTTATCTGGGGCAGCCGGCTACAATGAGCAGTTCTTC. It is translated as CASSMLSGAAGYNEQFF.

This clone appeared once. The chain's CDR3 is CASSVRTAYEQYF. CDR3 DNA: TGTGCCAGCAGTGTGAGAACAGCCTACGAGCAGTACTTC. The V and J genes are TRBV28 and TRBJ2-7; D is unresolved. Germline V CDR1 and CDR2: MDHEN, SYDVKM. The CDR3 contains 13 residues. The ends were cut back, 5 bases at V and 2 bases at J, with 10 bases in the middle.

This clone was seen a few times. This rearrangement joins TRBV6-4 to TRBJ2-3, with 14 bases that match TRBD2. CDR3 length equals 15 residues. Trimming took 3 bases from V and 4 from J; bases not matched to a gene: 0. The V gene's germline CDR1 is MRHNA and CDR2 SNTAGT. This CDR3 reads CASSEGLAGADTQYF. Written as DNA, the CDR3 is TGTGCCAGCAGTGAGGGACTAGCGGGAGCAGATACGCAGTATTTT.

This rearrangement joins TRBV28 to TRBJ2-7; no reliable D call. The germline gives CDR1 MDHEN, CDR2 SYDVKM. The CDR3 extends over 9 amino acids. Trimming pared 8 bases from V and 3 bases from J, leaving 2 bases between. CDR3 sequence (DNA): TGTGCCAGCGGCTACGAGCAGTACTTC. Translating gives CASGYEQYF.

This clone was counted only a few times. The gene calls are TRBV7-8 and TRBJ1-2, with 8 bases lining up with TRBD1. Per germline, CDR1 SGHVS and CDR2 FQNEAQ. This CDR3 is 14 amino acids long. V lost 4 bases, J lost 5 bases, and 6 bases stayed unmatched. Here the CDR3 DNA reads TGTGCCAGCAGCTCCGGACAGGGCGGGTATGGCTACACCTTC. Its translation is CASSSGQGGYGYTF.

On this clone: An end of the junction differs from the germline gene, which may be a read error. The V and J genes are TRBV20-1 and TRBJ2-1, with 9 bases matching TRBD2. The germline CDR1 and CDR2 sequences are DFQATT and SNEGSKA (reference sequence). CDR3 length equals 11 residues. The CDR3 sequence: CSAREPGLAVF. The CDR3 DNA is TGCAGTGCTAGAGAGCCGGGACTAGCAGTCTTC.

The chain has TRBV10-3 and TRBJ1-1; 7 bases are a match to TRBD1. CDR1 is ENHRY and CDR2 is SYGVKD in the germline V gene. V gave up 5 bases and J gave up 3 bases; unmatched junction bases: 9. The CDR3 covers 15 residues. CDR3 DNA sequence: TGTGCCATCAGTACTTCGACAGGGTCGGACACTGAAGCTTTCTTT. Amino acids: CAISTSTGSDTEAFF.

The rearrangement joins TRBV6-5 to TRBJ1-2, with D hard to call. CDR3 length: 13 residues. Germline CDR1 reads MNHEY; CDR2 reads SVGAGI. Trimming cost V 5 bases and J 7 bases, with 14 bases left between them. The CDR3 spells CASSKPSAAGYTF. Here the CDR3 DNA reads TGTGCCAGCAGTAAACCTTCGGCTGCTGGCTACACCTTC.

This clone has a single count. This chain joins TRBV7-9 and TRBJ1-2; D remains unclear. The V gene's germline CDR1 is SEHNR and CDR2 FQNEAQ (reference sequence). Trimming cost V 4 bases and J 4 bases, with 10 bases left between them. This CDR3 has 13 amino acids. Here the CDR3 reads CASSSDVPYGYTF. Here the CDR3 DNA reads TGTGCCAGCAGCTCGGATGTTCCCTATGGCTACACCTTC.

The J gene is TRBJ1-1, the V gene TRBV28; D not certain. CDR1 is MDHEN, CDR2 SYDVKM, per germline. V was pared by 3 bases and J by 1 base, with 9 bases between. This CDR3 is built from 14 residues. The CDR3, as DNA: TGTGCCAGCAGTTTGTACCAGCAGAACACTGAAGCTTTCTTT. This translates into CASSLYQQNTEAFF. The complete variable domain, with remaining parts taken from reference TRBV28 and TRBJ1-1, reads DVKVTQSSRYLVKRTGEKVFLECVQDMDHENMFWYRQDPGLGLRLIYFSYDVKMKEKGDIPEGYSVSREKKERFSLILESASTNQTSMYLCASSLYQQNTEAFFGQGTRLTVV.

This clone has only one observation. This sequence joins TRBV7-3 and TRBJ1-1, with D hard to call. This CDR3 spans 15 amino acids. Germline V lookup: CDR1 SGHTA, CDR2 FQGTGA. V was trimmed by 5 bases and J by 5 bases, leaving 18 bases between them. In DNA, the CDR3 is TGTGCCAGCAGCCTGGACCCAAGCAGGAAAACTGAAGCTTTCTTT. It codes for CASSLDPSRKTEAFF.

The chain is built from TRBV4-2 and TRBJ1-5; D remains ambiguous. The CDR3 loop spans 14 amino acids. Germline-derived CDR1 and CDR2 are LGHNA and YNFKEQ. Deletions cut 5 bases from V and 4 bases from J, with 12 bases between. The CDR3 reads CASSNQWLNQPQHF. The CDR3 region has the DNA TGTGCCAGCAGCAACCAATGGCTGAATCAGCCCCAGCATTTT.

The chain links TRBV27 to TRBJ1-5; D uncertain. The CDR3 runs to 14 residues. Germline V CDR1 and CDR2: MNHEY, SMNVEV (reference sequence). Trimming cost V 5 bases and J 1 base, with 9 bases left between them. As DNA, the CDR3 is TGTGCCAGCAGTCCGCTCCCGAGCAATCAGCCCCAGCATTTT. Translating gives CASSPLPSNQPQHF.

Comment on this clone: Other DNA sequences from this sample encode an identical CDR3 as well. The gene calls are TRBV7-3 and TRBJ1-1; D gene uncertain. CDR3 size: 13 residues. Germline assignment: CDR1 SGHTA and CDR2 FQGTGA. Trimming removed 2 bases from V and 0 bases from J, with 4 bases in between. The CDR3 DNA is TGTGCCAGCAGCTTATCCTTGAACACTGAAGCTTTCTTT. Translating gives CASSLSLNTEAFF.

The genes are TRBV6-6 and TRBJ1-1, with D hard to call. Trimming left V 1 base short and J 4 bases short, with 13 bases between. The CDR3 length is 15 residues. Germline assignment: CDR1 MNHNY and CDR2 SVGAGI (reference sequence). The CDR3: CASSYFPTAGTEAFF. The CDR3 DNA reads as TGTGCCAGCAGTTACTTCCCAACAGCGGGCACTGAAGCTTTCTTT.

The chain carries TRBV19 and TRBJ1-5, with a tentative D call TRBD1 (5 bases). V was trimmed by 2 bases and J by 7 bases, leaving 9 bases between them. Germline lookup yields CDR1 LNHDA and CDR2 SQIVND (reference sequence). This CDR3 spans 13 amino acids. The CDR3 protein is CASSIRGNQPQHF. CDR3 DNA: TGTGCCAGTAGTATAAGGGGAAACCAGCCCCAGCATTTT.

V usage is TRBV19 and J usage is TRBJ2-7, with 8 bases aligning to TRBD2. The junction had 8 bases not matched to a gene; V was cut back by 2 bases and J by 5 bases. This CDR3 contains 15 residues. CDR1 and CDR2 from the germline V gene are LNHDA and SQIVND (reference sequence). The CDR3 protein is CASSIKSGLVHEQYF. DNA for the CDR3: TGTGCCAGTAGTATAAAGTCGGGACTAGTACACGAGCAGTACTTC.

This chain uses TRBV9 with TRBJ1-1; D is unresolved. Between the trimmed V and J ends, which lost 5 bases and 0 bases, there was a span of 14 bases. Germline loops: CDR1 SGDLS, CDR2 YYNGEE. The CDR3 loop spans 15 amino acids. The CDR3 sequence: CASSSNPSLNTEAFF. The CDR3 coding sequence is TGTGCCAGCAGTAGCAACCCCAGCTTGAACACTGAAGCTTTCTTT.

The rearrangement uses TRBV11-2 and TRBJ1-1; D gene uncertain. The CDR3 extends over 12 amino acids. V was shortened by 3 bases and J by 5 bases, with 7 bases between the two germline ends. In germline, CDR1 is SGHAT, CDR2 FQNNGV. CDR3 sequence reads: CASSLGMTEAFF. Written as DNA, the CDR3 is TGTGCCAGCAGCTTGGGGATGACTGAAGCTTTCTTT.

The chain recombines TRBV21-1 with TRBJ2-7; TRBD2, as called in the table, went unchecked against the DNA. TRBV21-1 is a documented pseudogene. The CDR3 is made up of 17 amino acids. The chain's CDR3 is CASSNSGRTSGPYEQYF. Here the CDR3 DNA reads TGTGCCAGCAGCAATTCGGGACGGACTAGCGGACCCTACGAGCAGTACTTC.

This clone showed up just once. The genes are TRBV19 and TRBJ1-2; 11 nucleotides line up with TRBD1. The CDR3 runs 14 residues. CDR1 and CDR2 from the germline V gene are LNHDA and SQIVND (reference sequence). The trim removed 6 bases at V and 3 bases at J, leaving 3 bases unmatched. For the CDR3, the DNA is TGTGCCAGTAGGTGGGACAGGGGGGACTATGGCTACACCTTC. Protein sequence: CASRWDRGDYGYTF.

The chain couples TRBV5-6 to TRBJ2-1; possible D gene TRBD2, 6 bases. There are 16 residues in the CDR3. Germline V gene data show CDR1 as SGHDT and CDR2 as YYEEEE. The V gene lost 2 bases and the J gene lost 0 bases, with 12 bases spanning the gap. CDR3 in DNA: TGTGCCAGCAGCTTTGGTAGCGGAAGCTCCTACAATGAGCAGTTCTTC. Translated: CASSFGSGSSYNEQFF.

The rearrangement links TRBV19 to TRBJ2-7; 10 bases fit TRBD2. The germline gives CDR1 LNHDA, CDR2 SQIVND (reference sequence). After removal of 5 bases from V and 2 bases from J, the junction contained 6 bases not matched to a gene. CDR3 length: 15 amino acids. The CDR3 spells CASSQGTSVPYEQYF. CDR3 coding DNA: TGTGCCAGTAGTCAGGGGACTAGCGTCCCCTACGAGCAGTACTTC. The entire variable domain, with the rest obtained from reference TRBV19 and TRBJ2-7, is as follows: DGGITQSPKYLFRKEGQNVTLSCEQNLNHDAMYWYRQDPGQGLRLIYYSQIVNDFQKGDIAEGYSVSREKKESFPLTVTSAQKNPTAFYLCASSQGTSVPYEQYFGPGTRLTVT.